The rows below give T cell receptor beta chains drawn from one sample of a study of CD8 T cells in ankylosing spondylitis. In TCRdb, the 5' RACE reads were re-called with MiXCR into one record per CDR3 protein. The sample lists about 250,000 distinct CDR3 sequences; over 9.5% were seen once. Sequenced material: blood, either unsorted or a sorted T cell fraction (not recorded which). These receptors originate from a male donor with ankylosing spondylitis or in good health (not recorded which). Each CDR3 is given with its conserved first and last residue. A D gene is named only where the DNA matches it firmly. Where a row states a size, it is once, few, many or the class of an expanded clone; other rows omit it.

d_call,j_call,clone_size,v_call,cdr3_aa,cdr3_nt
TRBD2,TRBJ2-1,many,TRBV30,CAHMGTSGIHNEQFF,TGTGCCCACATGGGGACTAGCGGGATCCACAATGAGCAGTTCTTC
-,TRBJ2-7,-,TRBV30,CAWSQGNSYEQYF,TGTGCCTGGAGTCAGGGAAACTCCTACGAGCAGTACTTC
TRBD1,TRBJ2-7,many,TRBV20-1,CSASDRGQGYEQYF,TGCAGTGCTAGTGACAGGGGGCAAGGGTACGAGCAGTACTTC
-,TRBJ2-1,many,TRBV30,CAWSVLNAGRGEQFF,TGTGCCTGGAGTGTTCTGAACGCGGGAAGGGGTGAGCAGTTCTTC
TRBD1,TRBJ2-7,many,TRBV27,CASSRTGPYEQYF,TGTGCCAGCAGTCGGACAGGGCCCTACGAGCAGTACTTC
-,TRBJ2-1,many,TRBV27,CASSPRPRGNEQFF,TGTGCCAGCAGTCCTCGGCCCAGGGGAAATGAGCAGTTCTTC
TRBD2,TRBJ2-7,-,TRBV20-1,CSAASGRADEQYF,TGCAGTGCAGCTAGCGGGAGGGCCGACGAGCAGTACTTC
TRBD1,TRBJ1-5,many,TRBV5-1,CASSVTGESNQPQHF,TGCGCCAGCAGCGTGACAGGGGAGAGCAATCAGCCCCAGCATTTT
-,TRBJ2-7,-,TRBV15,CATSRSGYGYEQYF,TGTGCCACCAGCAGGTCCGGGTACGGCTACGAGCAGTACTTC
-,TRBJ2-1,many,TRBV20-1,CSAPGRYNEQFF,TGCAGTGCGCCGGGACGGTACAATGAGCAGTTCTTC
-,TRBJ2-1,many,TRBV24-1,CATSDLGPYNEQFF,TGTGCCACCAGTGATTTGGGGCCTTACAATGAGCAGTTCTTC
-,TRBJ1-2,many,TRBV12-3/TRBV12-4,CASSLRQNGYTF,TGTGCCAGCAGCCTCAGACAGAATGGCTACACCTTC
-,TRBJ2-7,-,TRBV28,CASSLGGWQYF,TGTGCCAGCAGTTTGGGGGGTTGGCAGTACTTC
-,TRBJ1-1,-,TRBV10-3,CAISSGGPNTEAFF,TGTGCCATCAGTAGCGGGGGCCCGAACACTGAAGCTTTCTTT
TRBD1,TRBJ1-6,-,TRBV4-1,CASGRGQGVKDSPLHF,TGCGCCTCCGGCAGGGGACAGGGGGTAAAAGATTCACCCCTCCACTTT
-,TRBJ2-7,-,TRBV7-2,CASSLDVTEQYF,TGTGCCAGCAGCTTAGATGTGACTGAGCAGTACTTC
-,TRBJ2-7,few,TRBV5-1,CASSLVGAGLSEQYF,TGCGCCAGCAGCTTGGTTGGGGCAGGACTTTCCGAGCAGTACTTC
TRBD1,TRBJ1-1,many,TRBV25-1,CASSQTGQGFEAFF,TGTGCCAGCAGTCAGACGGGACAGGGGTTTGAAGCTTTCTTT
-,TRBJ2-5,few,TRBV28,CASTPGHTLEETQYF,TGTGCCAGCACCCCGGGACATACCCTAGAAGAGACCCAGTACTTC
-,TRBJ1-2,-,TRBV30,CAWSPNPQGSLYGYTF,TGTGCCTGGAGTCCTAACCCCCAGGGGAGCTTATATGGCTACACCTTC
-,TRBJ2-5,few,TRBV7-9,CASSPQDTLAETQYF,TGTGCCAGCAGCCCGCAGGACACCCTTGCGGAGACCCAGTACTTC
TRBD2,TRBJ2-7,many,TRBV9,CASSAGLAGHEQYF,TGTGCCAGCAGCGCGGGACTAGCGGGACACGAGCAGTACTTC
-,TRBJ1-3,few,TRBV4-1,CASSRDPGGNTIYF,TGCGCCAGCAGCCGGGACCCGGGGGGAAACACCATATATTTT
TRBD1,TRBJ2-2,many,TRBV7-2,CASSSQRTGVAGELFF,TGTGCCAGCAGCTCGCAAAGGACAGGGGTGGCCGGGGAGCTGTTTTTT
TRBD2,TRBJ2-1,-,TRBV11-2,CASSFAGGRVYNEQFF,TGTGCCAGCAGCTTCGCGGGGGGCCGGGTGTACAATGAGCAGTTCTTC
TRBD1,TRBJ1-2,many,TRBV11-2,CASSLLEGQGGYGYTF,TGTGCCAGCAGCCTACTTGAGGGACAGGGTGGATATGGCTACACCTTC
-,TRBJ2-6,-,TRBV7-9,CASSYSVSGANVLTF,TGTGCCAGCAGCTACAGCGTTTCTGGGGCCAACGTCCTGACTTTC
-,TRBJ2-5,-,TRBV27,CASSPRTATTQYF,TGTGCCAGCAGCCCTAGGACAGCGACGACCCAGTACTTC
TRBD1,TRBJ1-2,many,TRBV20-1,CSARSHRGYGYTF,TGCAGTGCTAGGTCTCACAGGGGCTATGGCTACACCTTC
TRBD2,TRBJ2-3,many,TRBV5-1,CASSLGLATDTQYF,TGCGCCAGCAGCTTGGGACTAGCCACAGATACGCAGTATTTT
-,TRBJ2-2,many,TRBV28,CASRPWTVNTGELFF,TGTGCCAGCAGACCCTGGACAGTGAACACCGGGGAGCTGTTTTTT
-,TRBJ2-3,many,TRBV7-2,CASSLNGDTDTQYF,TGTGCCAGCAGCTTAAACGGGGACACAGATACGCAGTATTTT
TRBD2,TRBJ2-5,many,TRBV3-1,CASSQAGTSGEETQYF,TGTGCCAGCAGCCAGGCCGGGACTAGCGGCGAAGAGACCCAGTACTTC
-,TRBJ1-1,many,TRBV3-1,CASGNSAGEAFF,TGTGCCAGCGGAAACTCGGCAGGTGAAGCTTTCTTT
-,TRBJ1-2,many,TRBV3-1,CASSGGSSNYGYTF,TGTGCCAGCAGCGGGGGATCATCTAACTATGGCTACACCTTC
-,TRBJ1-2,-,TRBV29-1,CSVETKIYGYTF,TGCAGCGTTGAAACCAAGATTTATGGCTACACCTTC
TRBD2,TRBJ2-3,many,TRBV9,CASTPDSGDRVTQYF,TGTGCCAGCACCCCCGACAGCGGGGATCGGGTTACGCAGTATTTT
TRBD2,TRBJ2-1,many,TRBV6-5,CASSYSKASGRGNEQFF,TGTGCCAGCAGTTACTCGAAGGCTAGCGGGAGAGGGAATGAGCAGTTCTTC
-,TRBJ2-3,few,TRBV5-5,CASSLTGDTQYF,TGTGCCAGCAGCTTGACGGGGGATACGCAGTATTTT
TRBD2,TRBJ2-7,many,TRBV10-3,CAISDPRGGGRYEQYF,TGTGCCATCAGTGACCCCCGGGGCGGGGGAAGGTACGAGCAGTACTTC
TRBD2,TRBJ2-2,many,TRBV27,CASSSWLAGGNTGELFF,TGTGCCAGCAGTTCCTGGTTAGCGGGGGGGAACACCGGGGAGCTGTTTTTT
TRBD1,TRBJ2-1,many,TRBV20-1,CSARVQGANNEQFF,TGCAGTGCTAGGGTGCAGGGGGCGAACAATGAGCAGTTCTTC
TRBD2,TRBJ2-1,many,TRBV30,CAWSRTLPAGESYNEQFF,TGTGCCTGGAGTCGAACTCTCCCAGCGGGAGAGTCCTACAATGAGCAGTTCTTC